Following are 10 T cell receptor beta chains from one sample sequenced in a study of blood T cells in healthy people across ages. The second PCR ran about 6 to 11 cycles with a sample-barcoded 5' primer and J-beta primers. TCRdb itself ran the 5' RACE reads through MiXCR, one entry per CDR3 protein. The table records about 640,000 distinct CDR3 sequences, around three fifths of them present only once. What was sequenced was blood. These receptors originate from a man between 60 and 70 years old in good health.

The chain combines TRBV3-1 with TRBJ1-2; D is unclear. Trimming stripped 1 base from V and 2 bases from J, with 8 bases between. CDR1 and CDR2 (germline): LGHDT, YNNKEL (reference sequence). The CDR3 runs 14 residues. The CDR3 DNA sequence: TGTGCCAGCAGCCAAGGCAACCCAAACTATGGCTACACCTTC. It codes for CASSQGNPNYGYTF.

The rearrangement uses TRBV20-1 and TRBJ2-5, with D tentatively TRBD1 (6 bases). The DNA end is more similar to TRBJ2-7, so the J call may be wrong. CDR3 length: 16 residues. The germline gives CDR1 DFQATT, CDR2 SNEGSKA (reference sequence). The CDR3 loop is CSAKDSSGGRDYEQYF. DNA of the CDR3: TGCAGTGCTAAGGACAGCTCGGGCGGAAGAGACTACGAGCAGTACTTC.

This clonotype was found a few times. The chain uses TRBV29-1 and TRBJ2-7; D remains unclear. CDR1 is SQVTM and CDR2 is ANQGSEA in the germline V gene. The CDR3 contains 12 residues. Trimming removed 0 bases at V and 3 bases at J, with 6 bases between. The CDR3 DNA follows: TGCAGCGTTGAAGAGGTAAACTACGAGCAGTACTTC. It translates to CSVEEVNYEQYF.

This clonotype was recorded a few times. The chain has TRBV19 and TRBJ2-1; 10 bases fit TRBD2. Trimming cost V 5 bases and J 1 base; bases outside gene matches: 2. Germline lookup yields CDR1 LNHDA and CDR2 SQIVND (reference sequence). The CDR3 runs to 15 residues. This CDR3 reads CASSGLAASYNEQFF. In DNA form, the CDR3 reads TGTGCCAGTAGTGGACTAGCGGCTTCCTACAATGAGCAGTTCTTC.

The chain couples TRBV6-6 to TRBJ1-2; no definite D call. The CDR3 length is 15 residues. Trimming left V 5 bases short and J 0 bases short, with 13 bases between. Per the germline V gene, CDR1 is MNHNY and CDR2 is SVGAGI (reference sequence). CDR3 protein: CASSPPTAANYGYTF. The CDR3 DNA follows: TGTGCCAGCAGTCCCCCTACTGCAGCTAACTATGGCTACACCTTC.

The chain links TRBV18 to TRBJ1-1; TRBD1 aligns across 11 bases. CDR1 and CDR2 (germline): KGHSH, LQKENI. The ends lost 3 bases at V and 5 bases at J; junction bases unmatched: 8. This CDR3 spans 16 amino acids. The CDR3 here is CASSPGPGTGGTEAFF. For the CDR3, the DNA is TGTGCCAGCTCACCGGGTCCCGGGACAGGGGGTACTGAAGCTTTCTTT. The entire variable domain, with the rest obtained from reference TRBV18 and TRBJ1-1, is as follows: NAGVMQNPRHLVRRRGQEARLRCSPMKGHSHVYWYRQLPEEGLKFMVYLQKENIIDESGMPKERFSAEFPKEGPSILRIQQVVRGDSAAYFCASSPGPGTGGTEAFFGQGTRLTVV.

The chain uses TRBV29-1 and TRBJ1-2, with TRBD1 identical over 7 bases. From germline, CDR1 is SQVTM and CDR2 ANQGSEA. CDR3 length equals 16 residues. V gave up 3 bases and J gave up 12 bases; unmatched junction bases: 22. The CDR3 loop reads CSVDRVSGTDTAGHTF. CDR3 DNA: TGCAGCGTTGATCGAGTCTCGGGGACAGACACGGCAGGCCACACCTTC.

This rearrangement joins TRBV2 to TRBJ1-2; D unresolved. Germline V gives CDR1 SNHLY, CDR2 FYNNEI. The length of the CDR3 is 13 residues. V gave up 5 bases and J gave up 4 bases, with 11 bases separating them. CDR3 in amino acids: CASSYQALYGYTF. The CDR3 nucleotides are TGTGCCAGCAGTTACCAGGCCCTCTATGGCTACACCTTC.

This clonotype came up many times. V and J are TRBV7-2 and TRBJ1-1; 9 nucleotides agree with TRBD1. The germline V gene has CDR1 SGHTA and CDR2 FQGNSA. The CDR3 totals 14 residues. The V gene end was trimmed by 5 bases and the J gene end by 3 bases; junction bases not matched to a gene: 4. The CDR3 coding sequence is TGTGCCAGCAGCCCGGACAGGGGCTACACTGAAGCTTTCTTT. Residues: CASSPDRGYTEAFF. Full variable domain (missing parts from reference TRBV7-2 and TRBJ1-1): GAGVSQSPSNKVTEKGKDVELRCDPISGHTALYWYRQSLGQGLEFLIYFQGNSAPDKSGLPSDRFSAERTGGSVSTLTIQRTQQEDSAVYLCASSPDRGYTEAFFGQGTRLTVV.

The gene calls are TRBV27 and TRBJ1-2; tentatively, D is TRBD1 (6 bases). Germline V lookup: CDR1 MNHEY, CDR2 SMNVEV (reference sequence). The CDR3 runs 17 residues. V lost 3 bases to trimming and J lost 2 bases, with 19 bases between them. In DNA form, the CDR3 reads TGTGCCAGCAGTTTTAGTGTGATGGGACAAATAAACTATGGCTACACCTTC. It codes for CASSFSVMGQINYGYTF.